The next 24 T cell receptor beta chains were all read from a single sample in a study of graft-versus-host responses after intestinal transplantation. Assay: immunoSEQ multiplex PCR; the TCRdb copy retains only in-frame clones and omits some. This table has around 38,000 clones, around 83% appearing once. Sequencing used PBMCs, obtained around 1,000 days after transplant. The receptors were gathered from a human patient who received an intestinal transplant, so some T cells may come from the graft donor.

This rearrangement joins TRBV27 to TRBJ2-7, with D possibly being TRBD2 (6 bases). The germline V gene has CDR1 MNHEY and CDR2 SMNVEV (reference sequence). This CDR3 has 13 amino acids. Trimming left V 7 bases short and J 1 base short, with 11 bases between. CDR3 sequence: CASKASESYEQYF. DNA for the CDR3: TGTGCCAGCAAAGCTAGCGAGTCCTACGAGCAGTACTTC.

J is TRBJ2-1 and V is TRBV7-2; TRBD2 matches at 9 bases. Trimming removed 5 bases from V and 9 bases from J; junction bases left unmatched: 8. Germline values: CDR1 SGHTA, CDR2 FQGNSA. There are 14 residues in the CDR3. CDR3 sequence: CASSRAGGLSEQFF. The CDR3 DNA reads TGTGCCAGCAGCAGAGCGGGGGGTCTTAGTGAGCAGTTCTTC.

V gene TRBV10-2 combines with J gene TRBJ2-5, with TRBD1 matching 8 bases. This CDR3 is 15 amino acids long. With 2 bases clipped from V and 5 bases from J, the junction kept 7 bases outside the gene matches. Germline V gene data show CDR1 as WSHSY and CDR2 as SAAADI. The CDR3 reads CASSETTGVGETQYF. The CDR3 nucleotides are TGCGCCAGCAGTGAGACGACAGGGGTAGGCGAGACCCAGTACTTC.

The chain is built from TRBV7-2 and TRBJ1-1; D gene unclear. There are 12 residues in the CDR3. The V gene's germline CDR1 is SGHTA and CDR2 FQGNSA. V lost 5 bases, J lost 7 bases, and 11 bases lay in between. The CDR3 DNA reads as TGTGCCAGCAGCCAGGTGAAGGGTGAAGCTTTCTTT. This sequence encodes CASSQVKGEAFF.

The gene calls are TRBV28 and TRBJ1-4; 9 positions agree with TRBD1. The V gene end was trimmed by 4 bases and the J gene end by 6 bases; junction bases not matched to a gene: 9. The CDR3 runs 16 residues. Germline CDR1 is MDHEN and CDR2 is SYDVKM. The CDR3 region is CASSSSPGQGHEKLFF. The CDR3, as DNA: TGTGCCAGCAGTTCGTCACCGGGACAGGGTCATGAAAAACTGTTTTTT.

This clone was recorded only once. V and J are TRBV7-8 and TRBJ2-7; TRBD1 might be the D (7 bases). The CDR3 has 14 residues. Germline V CDR1 and CDR2: SGHVS, FQNEAQ. Trimming took 5 bases from V and 3 from J, leaving 14 bases between them. The CDR3 region is CASSAGQPVYEQYF. CDR3 nucleotides: TGTGCCAGCAGCGCGGGACAGCCCGTCTACGAGCAGTACTTC.

The CDR3 loop reads CASSEIREGEQYF. Written as DNA, the CDR3 is TGTGCCAGCAGTGAAATTCGGGAGGGGGAGCAGTACTTC. The rearrangement joins TRBV6-1 to TRBJ2-7; 8 positions match TRBD2. The CDR3 extends over 13 amino acids. Unmatched junction bases numbered 4, after V lost 2 bases and J lost 7 bases. Germline CDR1 MNHNS, CDR2 SASEGT.

J is TRBJ2-3 and V is TRBV7-3, with 7 bases that match TRBD2. The germline gives CDR1 SGHTA, CDR2 FQGTGA. The ends lost 5 bases at V and 6 bases at J; junction bases unmatched: 11. This CDR3 spans 15 amino acids. CDR3 residues: CASSATSRLLDTQYF. DNA of the CDR3: TGTGCCAGCAGCGCGACTAGCAGGTTGCTCGATACGCAGTATTTT.

The chain couples TRBV5-6 to TRBJ2-5; 11 bases match TRBD2. The CDR3 totals 15 residues. Germline assignment: CDR1 SGHDT and CDR2 YYEEEE. After removal of 4 bases from V and 5 bases from J, the junction contained 7 bases not matched to a gene. The CDR3 spells CASSPGGTSGETQYF. For the CDR3, the DNA is TGTGCCAGCAGCCCGGGGGGGACTAGCGGCGAGACCCAGTACTTC.

A note on this clone: An end of the junction does not agree with germline; a read error may underlie this. J is TRBJ1-5 and V is TRBV28; the match to TRBD1 covers 8 bases. Germline values: CDR1 MDHEN, CDR2 SYDVKM. The CDR3 contains 14 residues. The CDR3 sequence is CAGSTGGGNQPQHF. The CDR3 DNA is TGTGCCGGCAGTACAGGGGGAGGGAATCAGCCCCAGCATTTT.

The chain recombines TRBV5-1 with TRBJ2-7, with D maybe TRBD1 (5 bases). V was cut by 1 base and J by 2 bases, with 10 bases left in between. The CDR3 is 14 residues long. Germline V gene lookup returns CDR1 SGHRS and CDR2 YFSETQ. CDR3 coding DNA: TGCGCCAGCAGCTTGCAGGGTACCCCCTACGAGCAGTACTTC. It encodes CASSLQGTPYEQYF.

CDR3 bases: TGTGCCAGCAGCCAAGATCTAGCGGGTGGCACAGATACGCAGTATTTT. This translates into CASSQDLAGGTDTQYF. The chain uses TRBV4-2 and TRBJ2-3; 8 bases agree with TRBD2. V lost 0 bases and J lost 1; bases outside the gene matches: 3. The germline gives CDR1 LGHNA, CDR2 YNFKEQ. The CDR3 contains 16 residues.

As DNA, the CDR3 is TGTGCCAGCTCACCACCGTGGGGTCTCCTTAACTATGGCTACACCTTC. This encodes CASSPPWGLLNYGYTF. This chain links TRBV18 with TRBJ1-2, with D hard to call. V gave up 0 bases and J gave up 1 base, with 12 bases separating them. The germline V gene encodes CDR1 KGHSH and CDR2 LQKENI. The CDR3 length is 16 residues.

The rearrangement joins TRBV7-8 to TRBJ2-5; no definite D call. The J call may be in error: the DNA end matches TRBJ2-7 better. Germline assignment: CDR1 SGHVS and CDR2 FQNEAQ. The CDR3 length is 15 residues. In DNA form, the CDR3 reads TGTGCCAGCAGCTTATATGTTGAAAGCTCCTACGAGCAGTACTTC. It codes for CASSLYVESSYEQYF.

The chain couples TRBV28 to TRBJ2-2; 7 bases align to TRBD2. Trimming cost V 5 bases and J 8 bases; bases outside gene matches: 20. CDR3 size: 18 residues. CDR1 MDHEN and CDR2 SYDVKM come from the germline V gene. DNA of the CDR3: TGTGCCAGCAGTCCGACTAATGGGCTAGCGGTATACCCGGGGGAGCTGTTTTTT. Amino acid sequence: CASSPTNGLAVYPGELFF.

V gene TRBV28 combines with J gene TRBJ1-1, with no clear D. Germline lookup yields CDR1 MDHEN and CDR2 SYDVKM. The CDR3 totals 14 residues. V was clipped by 5 bases and J by 2 bases, with 12 bases between them. CDR3 amino acids: CASSPPSVNTEAFF. The CDR3, as DNA: TGTGCCAGCAGTCCGCCCTCGGTAAACACTGAAGCTTTCTTT.

This chain connects TRBV7-2 to TRBJ2-7; TRBD2 matches at 9 bases. The V gene's germline CDR1 is SGHTA and CDR2 FQGNSA. This CDR3 region has 18 residues. V trimming: 1 base; J trimming: 0 bases; junction bases outside the gene matches: 10. The chain's CDR3 is CASSLGLAVGALSYEQYF. In nucleotides, the CDR3 is TGTGCCAGCAGCTTAGGACTAGCGGTAGGGGCGCTCTCCTACGAGCAGTACTTC. The whole variable domain, remainder taken from reference TRBV7-2 and TRBJ2-7, is GAGVSQSPSNKVTEKGKDVELRCDPISGHTALYWYRQSLGQGLEFLIYFQGNSAPDKSGLPSDRFSAERTGGSVSTLTIQRTQQEDSAVYLCASSLGLAVGALSYEQYFGPGTRLTVT.

This clone was seen once. J is TRBJ1-1 and V is TRBV5-6; the D is unclear. Trimming stripped 4 bases from V and 3 bases from J, with 13 bases between. Germline V lookup: CDR1 SGHDT, CDR2 YYEEEE. CDR3 length equals 14 residues. This CDR3 is CASSKSDWDTEAFF. The DNA of the CDR3 is TGTGCCAGCAGCAAAAGTGATTGGGACACTGAAGCTTTCTTT.

V gene TRBV11-2 combines with J gene TRBJ2-7; D not certain. V lost 5 bases, J lost 2 bases, and 7 bases lay in between. The CDR3 totals 12 residues. Germline V gene data show CDR1 as SGHAT and CDR2 as FQNNGV. The CDR3 spells CASSPNPYEQYF. The CDR3 DNA reads TGTGCCAGCAGCCCCAACCCCTACGAGCAGTACTTC.

This rearrangement joins TRBV2 to TRBJ1-2, with 7 bases fitting TRBD1. V gave up 5 bases and J gave up 3 bases; unmatched junction bases: 6. The CDR3 runs 14 residues. The germline V gene has CDR1 SNHLY and CDR2 FYNNEI. This chain's CDR3 is CASSLQGSDYGYTF. DNA for the CDR3: TGTGCCAGCAGTTTACAGGGGAGTGACTATGGCTACACCTTC.

V usage is TRBV6-4 and J usage is TRBJ1-1; D uncertain. The CDR3 is made up of 12 amino acids. The V and J ends lost 6 bases and 0 bases respectively, with 5 bases between them. Looked up from germline, CDR1 is MRHNA and CDR2 is SNTAGT. DNA of the CDR3: TGTGCCAGCAGGGACCTGAACACTGAAGCTTTCTTT. The encoded protein is CASRDLNTEAFF.

The chain recombines TRBV7-2 with TRBJ1-6; TRBD1 might be the D (5 bases). V was trimmed by 3 bases and J by 7 bases, leaving 13 bases between them. CDR3 size: 15 residues. Germline assignment: CDR1 SGHTA and CDR2 FQGNSA. CDR3 coding DNA: TGTGCCAGCAGCTTCAGGTTACAGGAGAATTCACCCCTCCACTTT. Its translation: CASSFRLQENSPLHF.

The CDR3 nucleotides read TGTGCCAGCAGTGAACAAAGCGGGGGGGCCGAGGAGCAGTTCTTC. Its protein is CASSEQSGGAEEQFF. The chain couples TRBV6-1 to TRBJ2-1, with 10 nucleotides matching TRBD2. Germline-derived CDR1 and CDR2 are MNHNS and SASEGT. CDR3 length: 15 residues. V shed 2 bases and J 10 bases; nucleotides not matched to a gene: 8.

This clone has a handful of counts. The chain employs TRBV25-1 and TRBJ1-2, with D uncertain. With 1 base removed from V and 4 bases from J, the gap between germline ends came to 7 bases. This CDR3 has 13 amino acids. The germline gives CDR1 MGHDK, CDR2 SYGVNS. CDR3 in amino acids: CASSEFTAYGYTF. CDR3 coding DNA: TGTGCCAGCAGTGAATTTACGGCCTATGGCTACACCTTC.